These 24 T cell receptor beta chains originate from one sample sequenced in a study of cytomegalovirus exposure and HLA in healthy donors. 60 Vbeta and 13 Jbeta primers were used in PCR. Only in-frame clones appear in the TCRdb table, and some are missing; sequencing was by immunoSEQ multiplex PCR. Of nearly 95,000 clones listed, 7.6% were seen once; the top ten hold over 2%. Material: PBMCs. The source is a man aged 50 to 60 in good health and CMV-seronegative.

This clone was picked up a small number of times. The V and J genes are TRBV6-6 and TRBJ1-1, with 8 bases lining up with TRBD1. V lost 7 bases and J lost 6; bases outside the gene matches: 7. This CDR3 is 13 amino acids long. CDR1 is MNHNY, CDR2 SVGAGI, per germline (reference sequence). CDR3 protein: CASNHGQGSEAFF. As DNA, the CDR3 is TGTGCCAGCAACCACGGACAGGGTTCTGAAGCTTTCTTT.

This clone has a handful of counts. The gene calls are TRBV30 and TRBJ1-4; D ambiguous. The V gene lost 5 bases and the J gene lost 7 bases, with 20 bases spanning the gap. Germline V gives CDR1 GTSNPN, CDR2 SVGIG (reference sequence). This CDR3 spans 15 amino acids. The CDR3 nucleotides are TGTGCCTGGCGACCTGGAGGGCGAGCAGTTGAAAAACTGTTTTTT. Its translation: CAWRPGGRAVEKLFF.

V usage is TRBV18 and J usage is TRBJ2-7; TRBD2 aligns across 7 bases. Trimming at V came to 2 bases and at J to 3 bases, leaving 7 bases not matched to a gene. The CDR3 runs 15 residues. In germline, CDR1 is KGHSH, CDR2 LQKENI. CDR3 protein: CASSPEGGKVYEQYF. In DNA form, the CDR3 reads TGTGCCAGCTCACCAGAGGGAGGGAAGGTCTACGAGCAGTACTTC.

This chain joins TRBV5-6 and TRBJ1-5, with a tentative D call TRBD1 (5 bases). CDR3 size: 16 residues. CDR1 and CDR2 from the germline V gene are SGHDT and YYEEEE. The germline V and J ends were trimmed by 0 bases and 0 bases, with 10 bases remaining between them. The CDR3 region has the DNA TGTGCCAGCAGCTTGGGGGGGGTTTATAGCAATCAGCCCCAGCATTTT. Residues: CASSLGGVYSNQPQHF.

J is TRBJ2-3 and V is TRBV28; tentative D call: TRBD2 (7 bases). Germline values: CDR1 MDHEN, CDR2 SYDVKM. The CDR3 is made up of 15 amino acids. The V and J ends lost 3 bases and 5 bases respectively, with 15 bases between them. CDR3 residues: CASSLTGGHGDTQYF. Here the CDR3 DNA reads TGTGCCAGCAGTTTGACCGGGGGGCATGGAGATACGCAGTATTTT.

This clone was seen only a few times. The chain combines TRBV10-3 with TRBJ2-2, with 8 bases matching TRBD1. The V gene end was trimmed by 1 base and the J gene end by 6 bases; junction bases not matched to a gene: 13. CDR1 is ENHRY, CDR2 SYGVKD, per germline. This CDR3 spans 18 amino acids. Here the CDR3 DNA reads TGTGCCATCAGTGAGTTCGGACAGGGTAATTTTGATTCCGGGGAGCTGTTTTTT. It specifies CAISEFGQGNFDSGELFF.

The chain employs TRBV19 and TRBJ2-7; TRBD1 might be the D (7 bases). CDR1 and CDR2 (germline): LNHDA, SQIVND (reference sequence). V was clipped by 5 bases and J by 5 bases, with 19 bases between them. The CDR3 length is 15 residues. The CDR3: CASSLMTGRTNEQYF. For the CDR3, the DNA is TGTGCCAGTAGTTTGATGACAGGGAGGACGAACGAGCAGTACTTC.

The CDR3 loop reads CSVATGLNTEAFF. The CDR3 nucleotides read TGCAGCGTTGCGACAGGACTGAACACTGAAGCTTTCTTT. V usage is TRBV29-1 and J usage is TRBJ1-1, with D possibly TRBD1 on 6 matching bases. From germline, CDR1 is SQVTM and CDR2 ANQGSEA. V shed 4 bases and J shed 0 bases, with 9 bases lying between them. There are 13 residues in the CDR3. The full variable domain, with the rest looked up from reference TRBV29-1 and TRBJ1-1, is SAVISQKPSRDICQRGTSLTIQCQVDSQVTMMFWYRQQPGQSLTLIATANQGSEATYESGFVIDKFPISRPNLTFSTLTVSNMSPEDSSIYLCSVATGLNTEAFFGQGTRLTVV.

This sequence joins TRBV19 and TRBJ1-2; 8 bases fit TRBD1. The germline V gene encodes CDR1 LNHDA and CDR2 SQIVND (reference sequence). Germline trimming cut 4 bases from V and 7 bases from J; bases unmatched to any gene: 11. The CDR3 extends over 15 amino acids. DNA for the CDR3: TGTGCCAGTAGTACGGACAGGGCGGAACTTTTTGGCTACACCTTC. Its translation: CASSTDRAELFGYTF.

This clone was detected a few times. The genes are TRBV6-5 and TRBJ1-2; no clear D. The V end lost 5 bases, the J end lost 4 bases, and 17 bases lay between the germline ends. Germline CDR1 and CDR2: MNHEY and SVGAGI. The CDR3 consists of 15 residues. This CDR3 reads CASSNLGGGGYGYTF. CDR3 coding DNA: TGTGCCAGCAGTAATCTGGGAGGAGGCGGCTATGGCTACACCTTC.

This clone was seen more than once but under ten times. The chain uses TRBV5-6 and TRBJ1-5; TRBD1 agrees at 8 bases. The ends lost 2 bases at V and 4 bases at J; junction bases unmatched: 8. CDR1 and CDR2 (germline): SGHDT, YYEEEE. CDR3 length: 16 amino acids. CDR3 in amino acids: CASSLGTGYTNQPQHF. The CDR3 bases are TGTGCCAGCAGCTTAGGGACAGGCTATACTAATCAGCCCCAGCATTTT.

The chain uses TRBV10-2 and TRBJ1-2; 7 bases fit TRBD1. Germline V gene data show CDR1 as WSHSY and CDR2 as SAAADI. This CDR3 is built from 15 residues. The ends lost 4 bases at V and 1 base at J; junction bases unmatched: 6. CDR3 residues: CASSGQNRGNYGYTF. CDR3 DNA sequence: TGCGCCAGCAGTGGCCAGAACAGGGGTAACTATGGCTACACCTTC.

This clone was counted only a few times. V usage is TRBV7-2 and J usage is TRBJ2-3, with a possible D match to TRBD2 (6 bases). The germline CDR1 and CDR2 sequences are SGHTA and FQGNSA. Between the trimmed V and J ends, which lost 0 bases and 6 bases, there was a span of 19 bases. The CDR3 is 17 amino acids. CDR3 nucleotide sequence: TGTGCCAGCAGCTTAGCCTCCAGAGCGGAGGGTAGGGATACGCAGTATTTT. Encoded protein: CASSLASRAEGRDTQYF. The variable domain in full, with the rest retrieved from reference TRBV7-2 and TRBJ2-3, is GAGVSQSPSNKVTEKGKDVELRCDPISGHTALYWYRQSLGQGLEFLIYFQGNSAPDKSGLPSDRFSAERTGGSVSTLTIQRTQQEDSAVYLCASSLASRAEGRDTQYFGPGTRLTVL.

This clone has just a few counts. The chain joins TRBV28 to TRBJ1-1; D not certain. With 4 bases removed from V and 11 bases from J, the gap between germline ends came to 8 bases. Germline CDR1 reads MDHEN; CDR2 reads SYDVKM. The CDR3 has 10 residues. This CDR3 is CASSSYWAFF. The CDR3 DNA reads as TGTGCCAGCAGTTCGTACTGGGCTTTCTTT.

In its sample, this clone was seen a few times. This chain links TRBV7-8 with TRBJ2-6; no clear D gene. Trimming pared 2 bases from V and 0 bases from J, leaving 11 bases between. Germline V gene data show CDR1 as SGHVS and CDR2 as FQNEAQ. This CDR3 is 17 amino acids long. The CDR3 region has the DNA TGTGCCAGCAGCTTATTGTCCTCGAGCTCTGGGGCCAACGTCCTGACTTTC. As protein: CASSLLSSSSGANVLTF.

There are a few counts of this clone. The V call is TRBV7-3, the J call TRBJ2-6; a weak D match, TRBD1 (7 bases). V lost 1 base, J lost 0 bases, and 16 bases lay in between. Germline V gene sequence: CDR1 SGHTA, CDR2 FQGTGA. This CDR3 has 19 amino acids. Written as DNA, the CDR3 is TGTGCCAGCAGCTTAAGCGGGGACAGTTATAACTCTGGGGCCAACGTCCTGACTTTC. The encoded protein is CASSLSGDSYNSGANVLTF.

The chain joins TRBV19 to TRBJ2-2, with a tentative D call TRBD1 (6 bases). The CDR3 length is 13 residues. Germline assignment: CDR1 LNHDA and CDR2 SQIVND (reference sequence). The V end lost 6 bases, the J end lost 4 bases, and 9 bases lay between the germline ends. In nucleotides, the CDR3 is TGTGCCAGTAGCAGGACAGTCACCGGGGAGCTGTTTTTT. This codes for CASSRTVTGELFF.

This chain connects TRBV9 to TRBJ1-2; D is possibly TRBD1 (5 bases). The CDR3 extends over 14 amino acids. V lost 0 bases to trimming and J lost 4 bases, with 10 bases between them. Germline loops: CDR1 SGDLS, CDR2 YYNGEE. CDR3 coding DNA: TGTGCCAGCAGCGTAGATCAGGGTGGCTATGGCTACACCTTC. It is translated as CASSVDQGGYGYTF.

This clone turned up a few times. V usage is TRBV19 and J usage is TRBJ2-1, with a weak D call TRBD2 (6 bases). The CDR3 extends over 14 amino acids. The ends were cut back, 1 base at V and 3 bases at J, with 7 bases in the middle. Germline values: CDR1 LNHDA, CDR2 SQIVND (reference sequence). CDR3 loop: CASSIAGDYNEQFF. Here the CDR3 DNA reads TGTGCCAGTAGTATAGCGGGGGACTACAATGAGCAGTTCTTC. The complete variable domain, with remaining parts taken from reference TRBV19 and TRBJ2-1, reads DGGITQSPKYLFRKEGQNVTLSCEQNLNHDAMYWYRQDPGQGLRLIYYSQIVNDFQKGDIAEGYSVSREKKESFPLTVTSAQKNPTAFYLCASSIAGDYNEQFFGPGTRLTVL.

The rearrangement joins TRBV18 to TRBJ1-1; 11 nucleotides match TRBD1. The CDR3 runs to 15 residues. The V and J ends lost 8 bases and 1 base, in that order; junction bases with no gene match: 6. Germline V gene lookup returns CDR1 KGHSH and CDR2 LQKENI. The CDR3 loop reads CASLGQGARNTEAFF. CDR3 in DNA: TGTGCCAGCCTTGGACAGGGGGCTAGGAACACTGAAGCTTTCTTT.

As for this clone: Other DNA sequences in this specimen translate into the identical CDR3. This chain joins TRBV7-8 and TRBJ2-3, with D perhaps TRBD2 (6 bases). Germline V gene sequence: CDR1 SGHVS, CDR2 FQNEAQ. The CDR3 covers 16 residues. Trimming cost V 7 bases and J 2 bases, with 19 bases left between them. CDR3 DNA: TGTGCCAGCAACATCTTGGGAGCGGGCCCCACAGATACGCAGTATTTT. It translates to CASNILGAGPTDTQYF.

This clone has just a few counts. J is TRBJ2-7 and V is TRBV6-1, with 7 positions matching TRBD2. The V gene's germline CDR1 is MNHNS and CDR2 SASEGT. The length of the CDR3 is 15 residues. V trimming: 7 bases; J trimming: 4 bases; junction bases outside the gene matches: 13. The CDR3 reads CASNLRSGALYEQYF. CDR3 nucleotide sequence: TGTGCCAGCAACCTACGGAGCGGGGCTTTGTACGAGCAGTACTTC.

The chain combines TRBV2 with TRBJ2-1, with TRBD2 identical over 10 bases. Germline CDR1 and CDR2: SNHLY and FYNNEI. The ends lost 6 bases at V and 0 bases at J; junction bases unmatched: 5. The CDR3 totals 16 residues. CDR3 DNA: TGTGCCAGCAGGGCACTAGCGGGAAGCTCCTACAATGAGCAGTTCTTC. Its protein is CASRALAGSSYNEQFF.

Here the CDR3 DNA reads TGTGCCTGGAGTCAAACCGGACAGGGCGCTGAAGCTTTCTTT. Its translation is CAWSQTGQGAEAFF. The chain uses TRBV30 and TRBJ1-1, with 8 bases identical to TRBD1. Looked up from germline, CDR1 is GTSNPN and CDR2 is SVGIG (reference sequence). The CDR3 runs to 14 residues. J was trimmed by 6 bases and V by 2 bases; bases with no gene match: 8.